This note documents a single T cell receptor beta chain sequence. What it recognizes is unknown. The data stem from a study of OX40 agonist ivuxolimab in advanced cancers. Study context: Participants averaged approximately 60 years of age (range about 23 to 80) and were 75% to 90% male.

The assay was immunoSEQ multiplex PCR, and TCRdb's table has in-frame clones only and misses some. The sample contains 69,000 or so clones, about four fifths of which appear only once. People who had autoimmune disease history or systemic immunosuppression were excluded. General observations from the study: Expanded clones were, on average, more numerous among CD8+ T cells than CD4+.

The sequencing here drew on CD4+ or CD8+ T cells sorted from blood, taken in a trial of the OX40 agonist ivuxolimab. The sequence was collected from an adult with an advanced solid tumor such as melanoma, head and neck, liver or kidney cancer.

The CDR3 nucleotides read TGTGCCAGCAGTGGTGTAGCGGGGGGGCTCACGCAGTATTTT. Translating it yields CASSGVAGGLTQYF. The V call is TRBV2, the J call TRBJ2-3; 11 nucleotides line up with TRBD2. The ends lost 4 bases at V and 9 bases at J; junction bases unmatched: 6. CDR1 and CDR2 (germline): SNHLY, FYNNEI. The CDR3 covers 14 residues.